The 24 T cell receptor beta chains below come from one sample, sequenced in a study of a mutant IDH1 vaccine in newly diagnosed glioma. The protocol was immunoSEQ multiplex PCR, while the TCRdb copy is restricted to in-frame clones and leaves out a portion. The sample records around 65,000 clones, about 80% being singletons. Time point denoted: week 11, during vaccination. With topical imiquimod, each dose of the vaccine consisted of 300 ug of mutant IDH1 20-mer peptide. Antigen specificity for these receptors is unknown. This material consisted of PBMCs, taken from a glioma patient whose treatment included an IDH1 peptide vaccine. The receptors were gathered from a man aged 45-65 years with glioma.

The chain is built from TRBV29-1 and TRBJ2-7, with 8 positions matching TRBD2. Trimming took 3 bases from V and 2 from J; bases not matched to a gene: 6. CDR1 SQVTM and CDR2 ANQGSEA come from the germline V gene. The CDR3 runs to 14 residues. DNA for the CDR3: TGCAGCGTTGAGTTGTCGGGGGGGGCCTACGAGCAGTACTTC. Protein sequence: CSVELSGGAYEQYF.

This sequence joins TRBV6-5 and TRBJ2-5; a weak D match, TRBD1 (6 bases). The CDR3 has 15 amino acids. Germline assignment: CDR1 MNHEY and CDR2 SVGAGI. V shed 4 bases and J shed 5 bases, with 17 bases lying between them. The CDR3 DNA reads as TGTGCCAGCAGTTCCTCAGGGGTCCCATGGGAGACCCAGTACTTC. This encodes CASSSSGVPWETQYF.

This CDR3 is CAISESGRGANEQFF. CDR3 DNA sequence: TGTGCCATCAGTGAGAGCGGGAGAGGGGCCAATGAGCAGTTCTTC. The chain uses TRBV10-3 and TRBJ2-1, with 8 bases lining up with TRBD2. The germline V gene has CDR1 ENHRY and CDR2 SYGVKD. The trim removed 2 bases at V and 6 bases at J, leaving 6 bases unmatched. The CDR3 runs 15 residues.

The genes are TRBV10-3 and TRBJ2-2; no firm D call. The germline CDR1 and CDR2 sequences are ENHRY and SYGVKD. This CDR3 spans 14 amino acids. Trimming removed 8 bases from V and 0 bases from J, with 10 bases in between. In nucleotides, the CDR3 is TGTGCCATCCAGGACGGCCCGAACACCGGGGAGCTGTTTTTT. Amino acid sequence: CAIQDGPNTGELFF.

The chain combines TRBV7-8 with TRBJ1-1; D perhaps matches TRBD1 (5 bases). The germline CDR1 and CDR2 sequences are SGHVS and FQNEAQ. The V gene lost 2 bases and the J gene lost 4 bases, with 14 bases spanning the gap. CDR3 size: 15 residues. DNA for the CDR3: TGTGCCAGCAGCTTATATCCAGGGAGATTCACTGAAGCTTTCTTT. Translation: CASSLYPGRFTEAFF.

The rearrangement joins TRBV5-1 to TRBJ2-7; 7 bases are a match to TRBD2. Germline CDR1 and CDR2: SGHRS and YFSETQ. This CDR3 is 15 amino acids long. The ends lost 4 bases at V and 2 bases at J; junction bases unmatched: 9. The CDR3 DNA sequence: TGCGCCAGCAGCCCGTCTAGCGGAGTGCCCTACGAGCAGTACTTC. Translating gives CASSPSSGVPYEQYF.

In its sample, this clone was seen once. The chain links TRBV5-6 to TRBJ2-7; D uncertain. CDR3 size: 13 residues. CDR1 and CDR2 (germline): SGHDT, YYEEEE. Trimming shortened V by 2 bases and J by 2 bases, and 8 bases separated the two germline ends. In DNA form, the CDR3 reads TGTGCCAGCAGCTTATGGGGAACCTACGAGCAGTACTTC. Amino acid sequence: CASSLWGTYEQYF.

This clone has a handful of counts. This rearrangement joins TRBV5-6 to TRBJ1-3, with 7 bases fitting TRBD1. After removal of 4 bases from V and 8 bases from J, the junction contained 12 bases not matched to a gene. This CDR3 spans 15 amino acids. Per the germline V gene, CDR1 is SGHDT and CDR2 is YYEEEE. CDR3 amino acids: CASSRLTTGPYTIYF. The CDR3 coding sequence is TGTGCCAGCAGCCGATTGACGACAGGGCCCTACACCATATATTTT.

The chain is built from TRBV7-9 and TRBJ2-5; D unresolved. The CDR3 has 12 amino acids. V shed 3 bases and J shed 5 bases, with 7 bases lying between them. Germline V gene sequence: CDR1 SEHNR, CDR2 FQNEAQ (reference sequence). The DNA of the CDR3 is TGTGCCAGCAGCTTGGTGGGGGAGACCCAGTACTTC. This translates into CASSLVGETQYF.

This clone was counted a few times. V usage is TRBV14 and J usage is TRBJ1-1; 8 positions match TRBD1. J gave up 1 base and V 6 bases, and 1 base lay outside the gene matches. CDR3 length: 13 residues. The germline CDR1 and CDR2 sequences are SGHDN and FVKESK. CDR3 DNA sequence: TGTGCCAGCAGTGGACAGGGGAACACTGAAGCTTTCTTT. Translated, it gives CASSGQGNTEAFF. Variable domain in full (rest from reference TRBV14 and TRBJ1-1): EAGVTQFPSHSVIEKGQTVTLRCDPISGHDNLYWYRRVMGKEIKFLLHFVKESKQDESGMPNNRFLAERTGGTYSTLKVQPAELEDSGVYFCASSGQGNTEAFFGQGTRLTVV.

The rearrangement uses TRBV7-9 and TRBJ1-6; D ambiguous. The CDR3 is 13 residues long. V shed 3 bases and J shed 11 bases, with 11 bases lying between them. The germline CDR1 and CDR2 sequences are SEHNR and FQNEAQ (reference sequence). This chain's CDR3 is CASSFDPEAPLHF. CDR3 sequence (DNA): TGTGCCAGCAGCTTTGACCCGGAGGCACCCCTCCACTTT.

The rearrangement links TRBV19 to TRBJ1-5, with TRBD1 matching over 9 bases. CDR3 length: 16 residues. Germline assignment: CDR1 LNHDA and CDR2 SQIVND (reference sequence). Germline trimming cut 5 bases from V and 7 bases from J; bases unmatched to any gene: 12. CDR3 residues: CASSLGGTGLPQPQHF. The CDR3 nucleotides are TGTGCCAGTAGTCTAGGAGGGACAGGGTTACCCCAGCCCCAGCATTTT.

The CDR3: CASSQGRGAGTGELFF. CDR3 in DNA: TGCGCCAGCAGCCAAGGACGGGGCGCAGGCACCGGGGAGCTGTTTTTT. This chain uses TRBV4-1 with TRBJ2-2; D may be TRBD1 or TRBD2 (5 bases each). V was pared by 1 base and J by 4 bases, with 13 bases between. Germline values: CDR1 MGHRA, CDR2 YSYEKL. The CDR3 covers 16 residues.

This chain uses TRBV6-4 with TRBJ1-1; 8 bases are shared with TRBD1. The trim removed 0 bases at V and 12 bases at J, leaving 12 bases unmatched. The CDR3 runs to 15 residues. Germline CDR1 reads MRHNA; CDR2 reads SNTAGT. The CDR3, as DNA: TGTGCCAGCAGTGACTCCGCCGGCAGGGGGCGCCGACCTTTCTTT. This codes for CASSDSAGRGRRPFF.

This clone was detected only a few times. The CDR3 DNA reads as TGTGCCAGCAGCTCGGAGGGGCTCATGAACACTGAAGCTTTCTTT. Protein: CASSSEGLMNTEAFF. The rearrangement joins TRBV5-4 to TRBJ1-1, with a possible D match to TRBD1 (5 bases). The CDR3 covers 15 residues. Looked up from germline, CDR1 is SGHNT and CDR2 is YYREEE (reference sequence). V was trimmed by 3 bases and J by 0 bases, leaving 12 bases between them.

The J gene is TRBJ2-3, the V gene TRBV2; 12 nucleotides align to TRBD2. This CDR3 comprises 17 residues. V shed 7 bases, J shed 3 bases, and the junction held 11 bases outside the gene matches. Germline loops: CDR1 SNHLY, CDR2 FYNNEI. As DNA, the CDR3 is TGTGCCAGCATCCCAACTAGCGGGGGGAGAGGGACAGATACGCAGTATTTT. Protein: CASIPTSGGRGTDTQYF.

The table lists this clone with a few counts. This chain uses TRBV6-6 with TRBJ1-5; D is uncertain. Trimming removed 7 bases at V and 6 bases at J, with 13 bases between. Per germline, CDR1 MNHNY and CDR2 SVGAGI (reference sequence). The CDR3 length is 13 residues. The CDR3 protein is CASTPTEGQPQHF. The CDR3, as DNA: TGTGCCAGCACCCCCACGGAAGGTCAGCCCCAGCATTTT.

The chain links TRBV7-8 to TRBJ2-7; possibly TRBD1 for D (7 bases). Germline V gene lookup returns CDR1 SGHVS and CDR2 FQNEAQ. V was shortened by 0 bases and J by 2 bases, with 11 bases between the two germline ends. The CDR3 consists of 15 residues. DNA of the CDR3: TGTGCCAGCAGCTTAGCGCCAGGGGGGACCTACGAGCAGTACTTC. This codes for CASSLAPGGTYEQYF.

The chain is built from TRBV7-3 and TRBJ2-3, with D perhaps matching TRBD2 (6 bases). Germline CDR1 and CDR2: SGHTA and FQGTGA. The CDR3 extends over 15 amino acids. V was clipped by 5 bases and J by 3 bases, with 15 bases between them. This CDR3 is CASSPGTSTTDTQYF. CDR3 in DNA: TGTGCCAGCAGCCCGGGGACTTCGACAACAGATACGCAGTATTTT. The full variable domain, in which reference TRBV7-3 and TRBJ2-3 provide the parts outside the CDR3, is GAGVSQTPSNKVTEKGKYVELRCDPISGHTALYWYRQSLGQGPEFLIYFQGTGAADDSGLPNDRFFAVRPEGSVSTLKIQRTERGDSAVYLCASSPGTSTTDTQYFGPGTRLTVL.

The chain is built from TRBV7-2 and TRBJ1-2, with TRBD1 identical over 7 bases. Trimming removed 5 bases from V and 2 bases from J; junction bases left unmatched: 8. From germline, CDR1 is SGHTA and CDR2 FQGNSA. The CDR3 extends over 15 amino acids. CDR3 loop: CASSTDRQGNYGYTF. The CDR3 DNA is TGTGCCAGCAGCACCGATAGACAGGGAAACTATGGCTACACCTTC.

By share, this clone ranks as medium-sized. This rearrangement joins TRBV9 to TRBJ2-1; D call uncertain. Germline V CDR1 and CDR2: SGDLS, YYNGEE. Between the trimmed V and J ends, which lost 3 bases and 7 bases, there was a span of 8 bases. The CDR3 loop spans 12 amino acids. CDR3 bases: TGTGCCAGCAGCGCGCCCAGAAATGAGCAGTTCTTC. Translating gives CASSAPRNEQFF. Together with reference TRBV9 and TRBJ2-1, the CDR3 gives the full variable domain: DSGVTQTPKHLITATGQRVTLRCSPRSGDLSVYWYQQSLDQGLQFLIQYYNGEERAKGNILERFSAQQFPDLHSELNLSSLELGDSALYFCASSAPRNEQFFGPGTRLTVL.

The chain joins TRBV6-6 to TRBJ2-1, with 8 bases lining up with TRBD1. From germline, CDR1 is MNHNY and CDR2 SVGAGI (reference sequence). V lost 2 bases, J lost 14 bases, and 8 bases stayed unmatched. The CDR3 contains 13 residues. CDR3: CASSYPDRGFEFF. The CDR3, as DNA: TGTGCCAGCAGTTACCCCGACAGGGGCTTTGAGTTCTTC.

The chain carries TRBV19 and TRBJ1-4, with D possibly matching TRBD1 (6 bases). Between the trimmed V and J ends, which lost 4 bases and 0 bases, there was a span of 12 bases. This CDR3 contains 16 residues. Germline V gives CDR1 LNHDA, CDR2 SQIVND (reference sequence). The CDR3 here is CASSNGGTTTNEKLFF. The DNA for the CDR3 is TGTGCCAGTAGTAATGGGGGCACAACAACTAATGAAAAACTGTTTTTT.

The V and J genes are TRBV27 and TRBJ2-7, with 7 bases identical to TRBD2. Trimming removed 3 bases from V and 5 bases from J; junction bases left unmatched: 13. Germline lookup yields CDR1 MNHEY and CDR2 SMNVEV (reference sequence). This CDR3 spans 16 amino acids. The CDR3 sequence: CASSLRGGHPSDEQYF. For the CDR3, the DNA is TGTGCCAGCAGTTTGAGGGGAGGGCACCCCAGTGACGAGCAGTACTTC.